The rows below give T cell receptor beta chains drawn from one sample of a study of T cell repertoires in cytomegalovirus infection. TCRdb processed the reads anew with MiXCR; each CDR3 protein has one entry. The table includes around 290,000 distinct CDR3 sequences, about 25% detected once. Sequencing was done on a sample of PBMCs. These receptors originate from a human donor in good health (CMV status not recorded). Some clones in this sample may be carry-over from other donors' samples. Each CDR3 is given with its conserved first and last residue. The D gene is left open where the match is weak.

CDR3 | V | D
CASSPPFGTGSGNTIYF | TRBV18 | NA
CSARDVGGNPNTVSYNEQFF | TRBV20-1 | NA
CASSLVGRLNTEAFF | TRBV7-9 | NA
CASSPSGTSGINEQFF | TRBV5-4 | TRBD2
CASSAQVNQPQHF | TRBV2 | NA
CASSYDVTDTQYF | TRBV6-2/TRBV6-3 | NA
CASSVNRDGVGGYTF | TRBV6-4 | NA
CSVGNRVGGGYTF | TRBV29-1 | NA
CSARGQSHYEQYF | TRBV20-1 | TRBD1
CSVGGGSSQETQYF | TRBV29-1 | NA
CASSSLPGQGGYNEQFF | TRBV2 | TRBD1
CASSLRQVGQYF | TRBV12-3/TRBV12-4 | NA
CSAELGIGTDTQYF | TRBV20-1 | NA
CAISVVDRGRETQYF | TRBV10-3 | TRBD1
CASLGQTRRSYNEQFF | TRBV28 | NA
CASSLRVTRDTQYF | TRBV7-3 | NA
CASRPGTIPQPQHF | TRBV19 | NA
CASSRGQGIIYEQYF | TRBV5-4 | TRBD1
CASSESVGGGSTDTQYF | TRBV6-1 | TRBD2
CASKVAQVTFSGANVLTF | TRBV28 | NA
CASSQADNLGLSEQFF | TRBV4-1 | NA
CASSLGLAGAYEQYF | TRBV7-2 | TRBD2
CASSRDSGGGETQYF | TRBV7-2 | NA
CASSYSPASTYEQYF | TRBV6-2/TRBV6-3 | NA
CASSFIGENTEAFF | TRBV7-3 | NA
CVSSQDWGPQETQYF | TRBV4-1 | NA
CASSSDRVRSGANVLTF | TRBV28 | TRBD1
CASSYPGQGNQPQHF | TRBV6-2/TRBV6-3 | TRBD1
CAGGDRGRSVQFF | TRBV2 | TRBD1
CASSLAGQISYEQYF | TRBV5-4 | NA
CASSSLQGPPIWYGYTF | TRBV7-3 | NA
CAISEFLSGPQGGAFF | TRBV10-3 | NA
CASTGMETQYF | TRBV6-1 | NA
CSVEGSGANVLTF | TRBV29-1 | NA
CAAGTASEQYF | TRBV6-8 | NA
CASNSAGMDTQYF | TRBV2 | NA
CSVATWGLAKNIQYF | TRBV29-1 | NA
CAIRYTDTQYF | TRBV10-3 | NA
CSASRDSNYGYTF | TRBV20-1 | TRBD1
CATSSGQGADTQYF | TRBV15 | TRBD1
CASKQNSYEQYF | TRBV6-2/TRBV6-3 | NA
CASSFGAEVYGYTF | TRBV5-4 | NA
CASSPRADYEQYF | TRBV9 | NA
CASSMRSQGVGGYTF | TRBV19 | NA